The 28 T cell receptor beta chains below come from one sample, sequenced in a study of regulatory T cells in long-lasting Graves disease. Time point noted: newly diagnosed GD, antithyroid drugs for less than 3 months. PBMC-derived RNA was used for the TCR library. To make TCR beta libraries, researchers used iRepertoire HTBI primers and Arm-PCR of CDR3 regions. TCRdb ran MiXCR on the multiplex PCR reads and lists one entry per CDR3 protein. The sample consists of 350,000 to 500,000 distinct CDR3 sequences, about 14% of them appearing once. These records were also assigned to another study, of T cells in Graves' hyperthyroidism and ophthalmopathy.

The material was peripheral blood mononuclear cells (PBMCs), obtained at new diagnosis, from a patient treated with antithyroid drugs. The source is a woman between 45 and 65 years old with Graves disease.

The V and J genes are TRBV9 and TRBJ1-1; a weak D match, TRBD1 (5 bases). The CDR3 is made up of 12 amino acids. Germline-derived CDR1 and CDR2 are SGDLS and YYNGEE. Trimming removed 0 bases from V and 6 bases from J, with 6 bases in between. The DNA of the CDR3 is TGTGCCAGCAGCGTAGGGGGGGCTGAAGCTTTCTTT. Its translation: CASSVGGAEAFF.

This clonotype was detected ten times or more. The chain carries TRBV27 and TRBJ2-5, with D unresolved. The V end was cut by 6 bases, the J end by 5 bases, with 25 bases between. CDR1 is MNHEY, CDR2 SMNVEV, per germline (reference sequence). This CDR3 comprises 17 residues. CDR3 sequence reads: CASSPKPTGPMLETQYF. As DNA, the CDR3 is TGTGCCAGCAGCCCCAAGCCCACGGGCCCAATGCTGGAGACCCAGTACTTC.

This clonotype appeared many times. The chain links TRBV2 to TRBJ2-1, with a weak D call TRBD2 (5 bases). V was pared by 3 bases and J by 5 bases, with 14 bases between. Germline CDR1 is SNHLY and CDR2 is FYNNEI. The length of the CDR3 is 15 residues. The CDR3 loop is CASSDDERRDNEQFF. The CDR3 nucleotides read TGTGCCAGCAGTGACGACGAGCGGCGTGACAATGAGCAGTTCTTC.

The genes are TRBV6-9 and TRBJ2-1; no clear D. Trimming left V 3 bases short and J 0 bases short, with 12 bases between. Germline CDR1 reads MNHGY; CDR2 reads SVAAGI. The CDR3 loop spans 16 amino acids. CDR3 DNA: TGTGCCAGCAGTTACTCCCTACCTTCCTCCTACAATGAGCAGTTCTTC. Amino acids: CASSYSLPSSYNEQFF.

This clonotype was seen ten or more times. The V gene is TRBV30, the J gene TRBJ1-5, with D tentatively TRBD1 (6 bases). The germline V gene has CDR1 GTSNPN and CDR2 SVGIG (reference sequence). Between the trimmed V and J ends, which lost 3 bases and 3 bases, there was a span of 12 bases. The CDR3 covers 14 residues. CDR3: CAWSPGQLNQPQHF. CDR3 in DNA: TGTGCCTGGAGCCCCGGACAGCTCAATCAGCCCCAGCATTTT.

V is TRBV29-1 and J is TRBJ2-3, with D tentatively TRBD2 (5 bases). V gave up 8 bases and J gave up 0 bases, with 9 bases separating them. The CDR3 consists of 12 residues. The germline CDR1 and CDR2 sequences are SQVTM and ANQGSEA. The CDR3 sequence is CSLGVSTDTQYF. The CDR3 DNA reads TGCAGCCTGGGAGTTAGCACAGATACGCAGTATTTT.

In its sample, this clonotype was seen many times. The genes are TRBV5-6 and TRBJ2-3; no reliable D call. Trimming removed 0 bases at V and 4 bases at J, with 6 bases between. The CDR3 is 13 amino acids. The germline CDR1 and CDR2 sequences are SGHDT and YYEEEE. In nucleotides, the CDR3 is TGTGCCAGCAGCTTGGCTGGCTCAGATACGCAGTATTTT. As protein: CASSLAGSDTQYF.

This clonotype came up many times. The chain couples TRBV3-1 to TRBJ2-1; perhaps TRBD1 as D (6 bases). Between the trimmed V and J ends, which lost 1 base and 7 bases, there was a span of 11 bases. Germline CDR1 and CDR2: LGHDT and YNNKEL (reference sequence). CDR3 length: 14 residues. CDR3 loop: CASSQAGVWNEQFF. CDR3 sequence (DNA): TGTGCCAGCAGCCAAGCAGGGGTGTGGAATGAGCAGTTCTTC.

The chain couples TRBV19 to TRBJ2-1; D unresolved. Germline CDR1 reads LNHDA; CDR2 reads SQIVND (reference sequence). Trimming left V 5 bases short and J 3 bases short, with 8 bases between. The CDR3 has 13 amino acids. The CDR3 reads CASSWESYNEQFF. The CDR3 DNA reads as TGTGCCAGTAGTTGGGAAAGCTACAATGAGCAGTTCTTC.

Of note for this clonotype: A much larger clone lies a single base off, so this may be a read error. The conserved phenylalanine or tryptophan normally closing the CDR3 is absent here, so this likely arose from a read error. The CDR3 here is CARSRPNEKLFL. The CDR3 DNA sequence: TGTGCCCGATCGCGGCCTAATGAAAAACTGTTTCTT. The chain employs TRBV30 and TRBJ1-4, with unresolved D. V lost 8 bases, J lost 3 bases, and 10 bases lay in between. The CDR3 totals 12 residues. Germline V gene sequence: CDR1 GTSNPN, CDR2 SVGIG (reference sequence).

About this clonotype: A single base separates this from a much larger clone, so it may be a read error. The chain links TRBV5-5 to TRBJ1-2, with D maybe TRBD1 (5 bases). CDR3 size: 14 residues. V lost 4 bases and J lost 6, with 16 bases in between. Looked up from germline, CDR1 is SGHKS and CDR2 is YYEKEE (reference sequence). The chain's CDR3 is CASSQEDRQHGYTF. For the CDR3, the DNA is TGTGCCAGCAGCCAAGAAGACCGACAGCATGGCTACACCTTC.

This clonotype occurred a few times. The chain uses TRBV28 and TRBJ1-5; no clear D. CDR1 is MDHEN and CDR2 is SYDVKM in the germline V gene. The CDR3 loop spans 16 amino acids. Trimming removed 3 bases from V and 1 base from J, with 13 bases in between. Here the CDR3 DNA reads TGTGCCAGCAGTTTGGTGGCCCGGAGGAGCAATCAGCCCCAGCATTTT. Protein: CASSLVARRSNQPQHF.

The chain couples TRBV7-9 to TRBJ1-5, with D maybe TRBD1 (6 bases). Looked up from germline, CDR1 is SEHNR and CDR2 is FQNEAQ (reference sequence). V dropped 4 bases and J dropped 0 bases, with 16 bases sitting between them. The CDR3 has 17 residues. CDR3 sequence (DNA): TGTGCCAGCAGCTCCGGGACAACCCTACGTAGCAATCAGCCCCAGCATTTT. It codes for CASSSGTTLRSNQPQHF.

This clonotype has just a few counts. V is TRBV6-1 and J is TRBJ2-3; TRBD2 might be the D (5 bases). The CDR3 has 14 amino acids. Germline CDR1 MNHNS, CDR2 SASEGT. The V and J ends lost 5 bases and 0 bases respectively, with 9 bases between them. CDR3 loop: CASSKPGSTDTQYF. The CDR3 bases are TGTGCCAGCAGTAAGCCGGGAAGCACAGATACGCAGTATTTT.

This clonotype has only a few counts. This sequence joins TRBV14 and TRBJ2-1; 7 bases are shared with TRBD2. Germline-derived CDR1 and CDR2 are SGHDN and FVKESK. This CDR3 comprises 20 residues. After removal of 5 bases from V and 7 bases from J, the junction contained 26 bases not matched to a gene. CDR3 DNA: TGTGCCAGCAGCGACCCGAAGGCCCAAGGGTTGAGCGGGGTCTGGAATGAGCAGTTCTTC. The encoded protein is CASSDPKAQGLSGVWNEQFF.

This clonotype was seen repeatedly, ten times or more. The V call is TRBV14, the J call TRBJ2-2; D gene unclear. The V end lost 3 bases, the J end lost 4 bases, and 9 bases lay between the germline ends. The CDR3 covers 14 residues. CDR1 is SGHDN, CDR2 FVKESK, per germline. CDR3 DNA: TGTGCCAGCAGCCATCGAGAACTCACCGGGGAGCTGTTTTTT. Translating it yields CASSHRELTGELFF.

This clonotype appeared many times. The gene calls are TRBV12-3 or TRBV12-4 and TRBJ1-5; D is ambiguous. The CDR3 length is 15 residues. The V gene lost 5 bases and the J gene lost 6 bases, with 17 bases spanning the gap. CDR3: CASSPSVQRGQPQHF. CDR3 DNA sequence: TGTGCCAGCAGTCCTTCTGTACAGCGCGGTCAGCCCCAGCATTTT.

There are a few counts of this clonotype. V usage is TRBV9 and J usage is TRBJ2-2; 7 bases align to TRBD1. Germline assignment: CDR1 SGDLS and CDR2 YYNGEE. With 0 bases clipped from V and 0 bases from J, the junction kept 5 bases outside the gene matches. This CDR3 region has 17 residues. This CDR3 is CASSVDRQGANTGELFF. The CDR3 bases are TGTGCCAGCAGCGTAGACCGTCAGGGGGCGAACACCGGGGAGCTGTTTTTT. Looking up the rest from reference TRBV9 and TRBJ2-2 gives the full variable domain: DSGVTQTPKHLITATGQRVTLRCSPRSGDLSVYWYQQSLDQGLQFLIQYYNGEERAKGNILERFSAQQFPDLHSELNLSSLELGDSALYFCASSVDRQGANTGELFFGEGSRLTVL.

This chain links TRBV7-2 with TRBJ2-2, with 8 nucleotides matching TRBD2. V shed 0 bases and J 1 base; nucleotides not matched to a gene: 1. Germline-derived CDR1 and CDR2 are SGHTA and FQGNSA. The CDR3 totals 16 residues. The CDR3 bases are TGTGCCAGCAGCTTAGCCAGCGGGGGGAACACCGGGGAGCTGTTTTTT. Translated, it gives CASSLASGGNTGELFF.

This chain links TRBV3-1 with TRBJ2-1, with D uncertain. In germline, CDR1 is LGHDT, CDR2 YNNKEL (reference sequence). V dropped 5 bases and J dropped 0 bases, with 20 bases sitting between them. The CDR3 loop spans 18 amino acids. For the CDR3, the DNA is TGTGCCAGCAGCTCACAAGCGTGGCAGTCCAGCTCCTACAATGAGCAGTTCTTC. This codes for CASSSQAWQSSSYNEQFF.

V and J are TRBV9 and TRBJ2-1; the match to TRBD2 covers 8 bases. Trimming at V came to 1 base and at J to 8 bases, leaving 8 bases not matched to a gene. CDR3 length: 15 residues. Germline CDR1 and CDR2: SGDLS and YYNGEE. Written as DNA, the CDR3 is TGTGCCAGCAGCGTAAGCGGGGCCGGGGGGGATGAGCAGTTCTTC. Residues: CASSVSGAGGDEQFF.

This clonotype appeared many times. The V gene is TRBV5-1, the J gene TRBJ1-3, with D unresolved. The ends were cut back, 2 bases at V and 0 bases at J, with 12 bases in the middle. There are 16 residues in the CDR3. Germline V gene data show CDR1 as SGHRS and CDR2 as YFSETQ. This chain's CDR3 is CASSFLPDVSGNTIYF. The CDR3 DNA is TGCGCCAGCAGCTTTCTGCCAGACGTCTCTGGAAACACCATATATTTT.

This clonotype was observed a few times. The rearrangement uses TRBV5-1 and TRBJ2-1; 7 bases are a match to TRBD2. The V gene's germline CDR1 is SGHRS and CDR2 YFSETQ. This CDR3 has 14 amino acids. After removal of 0 bases from V and 8 bases from J, the junction contained 5 bases not matched to a gene. CDR3 coding DNA: TGCGCCAGCAGCTTGGGACTAGCCCGGGATGAGCAGTTCTTC. Translated: CASSLGLARDEQFF.

This clonotype was counted between two and nine times. This chain uses TRBV27 with TRBJ1-2; 10 bases agree with TRBD1. From germline, CDR1 is MNHEY and CDR2 SMNVEV (reference sequence). V lost 5 bases, J lost 7 bases, and 7 bases stayed unmatched. The CDR3 has 14 amino acids. The CDR3 DNA sequence: TGTGCCAGCAGTAGTCAGAGGGACAGGGGTGGCTACACCTTC. Protein: CASSSQRDRGGYTF.

This clonotype was found many times. The rearrangement uses TRBV7-9 and TRBJ2-1; D remains unclear. V shed 0 bases and J shed 8 bases, with 8 bases lying between them. This CDR3 has 13 residues. Germline loops: CDR1 SEHNR, CDR2 FQNEAQ (reference sequence). The CDR3 nucleotides read TGTGCCAGCAGCTTAGCCCTCACGTATGAGCAGTTCTTC. This sequence encodes CASSLALTYEQFF.

Notes on this clonotype: No conserved phenylalanine or tryptophan is present at the end of the CDR3, so a read error is the likely explanation. The rearrangement links TRBV5-1 to TRBJ2-1; 9 bases are a match to TRBD1. After removal of 5 bases from V and 7 bases from J, the junction contained 10 bases not matched to a gene. The CDR3 is 15 residues long. CDR1 is SGHRS and CDR2 is YFSETQ in the germline V gene. The CDR3 coding sequence is TGCGCCAGCAGGGGAGGGACAGGGAGATGGAATGAGCAGTTCTTA. Amino acids: CASRGGTGRWNEQFL.

On this clonotype: Just one base apart from a much larger clone, this may be a read error. V usage is TRBV7-8 and J usage is TRBJ2-1; a possible D gene is TRBD1 (5 bases). Germline CDR1 SGHVS, CDR2 FQNEAQ. The CDR3 extends over 18 amino acids. CDR3 protein: CASSLGTLSGQRSNEQLF. Here the CDR3 DNA reads TGTGCCAGCAGCTTAGGGACACTGTCAGGTCAAAGGTCCAATGAGCAGCTCTTC.

This clonotype came up a few times. The chain has TRBV19 and TRBJ2-2; TRBD2 matches at 10 bases. Germline trimming cut 6 bases from V and 6 bases from J; bases unmatched to any gene: 10. This CDR3 is built from 16 residues. CDR1 and CDR2 from the germline V gene are LNHDA and SQIVND (reference sequence). The DNA for the CDR3 is TGTGCCAGTAGGCATCTAGCGGGAGTGATTTCCGGGGAGCTGTTTTTT. Translating it yields CASRHLAGVISGELFF. The full variable domain, completed using reference TRBV19 and TRBJ2-2, is DGGITQSPKYLFRKEGQNVTLSCEQNLNHDAMYWYRQDPGQGLRLIYYSQIVNDFQKGDIAEGYSVSREKKESFPLTVTSAQKNPTAFYLCASRHLAGVISGELFFGEGSRLTVL.